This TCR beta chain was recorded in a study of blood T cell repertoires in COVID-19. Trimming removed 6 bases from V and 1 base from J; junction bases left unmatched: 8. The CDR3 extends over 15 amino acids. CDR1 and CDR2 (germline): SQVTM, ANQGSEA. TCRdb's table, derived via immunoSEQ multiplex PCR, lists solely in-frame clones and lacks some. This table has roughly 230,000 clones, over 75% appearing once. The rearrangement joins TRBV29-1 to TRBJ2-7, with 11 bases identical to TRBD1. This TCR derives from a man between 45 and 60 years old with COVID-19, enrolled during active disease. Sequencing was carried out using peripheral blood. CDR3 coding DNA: TGCAGCGTCGCATCCGGGACAGGGGGATCCTACGAGCAGTACTTC. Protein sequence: CSVASGTGGSYEQYF.